This T cell receptor beta chain was profiled in a study of graft-versus-host responses after intestinal transplantation. Study background: Multivisceral, liver-intestinal, or isolated intestinal grafts went to recipients. After anti-thymocyte globulin induction, recipients took tacrolimus and steroids for three to four years. General study results and limits: Within allografts, high graft-versus-host to host-versus-graft clonal ratios were seen among patients with graft-donor T cell macrochimerism. GvH clones surfaced in recipient marrow, some emerging earlier in ileum or blood.

Comment on this clone: What it binds is not known.

Germline assignment: CDR1 LNHNV and CDR2 YYDKDF (reference sequence). This CDR3 comprises 14 residues. V lost 5 bases and J 3 bases, leaving 13 bases between the germline ends. TCRdb's copy holds only in-frame clones and misses some; the assay was immunoSEQ multiplex PCR. The sample holds more than 90,000 clones, over 80% seen once. The receptor was derived from a human donor who received an intestinal transplant. This chain joins TRBV15 and TRBJ1-1; no reliable D call. The specimen was unstimulated CD8+ T cells sorted from spleen or lymph node cells, collected before intestinal transplant. The DNA of the CDR3 is TGTGCCACCAGCGGGGTGAGGCGGGACACTGAAGCTTTCTTT. This sequence encodes CATSGVRRDTEAFF.